This is a list of T cell receptor beta chains from one sample in a study of blood T cell repertoires in COVID-19. Sequencing used immunoSEQ multiplex PCR; TCRdb keeps in-frame clones, though not all of them. The sample shows approximately 30,000 clones, 93% of them seen only once. The sequenced material came from peripheral blood. These receptors came from a human donor in a cohort sampled during active COVID-19. The CDR3 runs from the conserved cysteine through the conserved F or W. Each record gives: D gene, J gene, V gene, clone size, CDR3 DNA, CDR3 protein. The D gene is left open where the match is weak. Clone size is not always given. Where it is, it says once, few, many or a class for expanded clones.

d_call: .
j_call: TRBJ2-7
v_call: TRBV9
clone_size: .
cdr3_nt: TGTGCCAGCAGCTATTTGGACAGAGGCTACGAGCAGTACTTC
cdr3_aa: CASSYLDRGYEQYF

d_call: .
j_call: TRBJ1-1
v_call: TRBV10-1
clone_size: .
cdr3_nt: TGCGCCAGCAGTGAAGGAGGGATGGACACTGAAGCTTTCTTT
cdr3_aa: CASSEGGMDTEAFF

d_call: .
j_call: TRBJ1-4
v_call: TRBV28
clone_size: .
cdr3_nt: TGTGCCAGCAGTTTAGTGGGCCTCGCCGCAACTAATGAAAAACTGTTTTTT
cdr3_aa: CASSLVGLAATNEKLFF

d_call: .
j_call: TRBJ1-1
v_call: TRBV5-1
clone_size: .
cdr3_nt: TGCGCCAGCACCCCGACGGCGGTGAACACTGAAGCTTTCTTT
cdr3_aa: CASTPTAVNTEAFF

d_call: TRBD1
j_call: TRBJ2-3
v_call: TRBV7-9
clone_size: .
cdr3_nt: TGTGCCAGCAGGACAGGGTACACAGATACGCAGTATTTT
cdr3_aa: CASRTGYTDTQYF

d_call: .
j_call: TRBJ1-1
v_call: TRBV9
clone_size: once
cdr3_nt: TGTGCCAGCAGCGTAGACTTCGGGATGGGGAACACTGAAGCTTTCTTT
cdr3_aa: CASSVDFGMGNTEAFF

d_call: TRBD2
j_call: TRBJ2-1
v_call: TRBV5-4
clone_size: .
cdr3_nt: TGTGCCAGCAGCTTCGGCGGCGGGAGATACAATGAGCAGTTCTTC
cdr3_aa: CASSFGGGRYNEQFF

d_call: .
j_call: TRBJ2-7
v_call: TRBV19
clone_size: .
cdr3_nt: TGTGCCAGTAGTATATTCAGCGGGCCCTACGAGCAGTACTTC
cdr3_aa: CASSIFSGPYEQYF

d_call: .
j_call: TRBJ1-2
v_call: TRBV7-3
clone_size: .
cdr3_nt: TGTGCCAGCAGCGAGACGGGGGGTAGAAACTATGGCTACACCTTC
cdr3_aa: CASSETGGRNYGYTF

d_call: TRBD2
j_call: TRBJ2-1
v_call: TRBV3-1/TRBV3-2
clone_size: .
cdr3_nt: TGTGCCAGCAGCCAAGATGGGGGGGGCTCCTACAATGAGCAGTTCTTC
cdr3_aa: CASSQDGGGSYNEQFF

d_call: .
j_call: TRBJ1-1
v_call: TRBV30
clone_size: .
cdr3_nt: TGTGCCTGGAGTAGGAGGGGTCGGAGGACTGAAGCTTTCTTT
cdr3_aa: CAWSRRGRRTEAFF

d_call: .
j_call: TRBJ1-2
v_call: TRBV6-5
clone_size: .
cdr3_nt: TGTGCCAGCAGTTTGGAGGGTTGGGGAAACTATGGCTACACCTTC
cdr3_aa: CASSLEGWGNYGYTF

d_call: .
j_call: TRBJ1-2
v_call: TRBV28
clone_size: .
cdr3_nt: TGTGCCACCCTCTCCCTGGACAGAAGAATCTATGGCTACACCTTC
cdr3_aa: CATLSLDRRIYGYTF

d_call: .
j_call: TRBJ1-2
v_call: TRBV7-3
clone_size: .
cdr3_nt: TGTGCCAGCAGCCAAGCAAGACAGACCTATGGCTACACCTTC
cdr3_aa: CASSQARQTYGYTF

d_call: TRBD1
j_call: TRBJ1-3
v_call: TRBV5-1
clone_size: .
cdr3_nt: TGCGCCAGCAGTCCAGGGGGCTCTGGAAACACCATATATTTT
cdr3_aa: CASSPGGSGNTIYF

d_call: TRBD1
j_call: TRBJ1-6
v_call: TRBV4-1
clone_size: .
cdr3_nt: TGCGCCAGCAGCCAAGGGACAGGGAGCTATAATTCACCCCTCCACTTT
cdr3_aa: CASSQGTGSYNSPLHF

d_call: .
j_call: TRBJ1-6
v_call: TRBV7-8
clone_size: .
cdr3_nt: TGTGCCAGCAGCCCCCCTCGGGGGGCGGGAAGATATTCACCCCTCCACTTT
cdr3_aa: CASSPPRGAGRYSPLHF

d_call: .
j_call: TRBJ1-4
v_call: TRBV10-3
clone_size: .
cdr3_nt: TGTGCCATCAGTGTGGCGGATAATGAAAAACTGTTTTTT
cdr3_aa: CAISVADNEKLFF

d_call: .
j_call: TRBJ1-3
v_call: TRBV7-8
clone_size: .
cdr3_nt: TGTGCCAGCACCCTCGGGGGACGCTCTGGAAACACCATATATTTT
cdr3_aa: CASTLGGRSGNTIYF